The subject of this entry is one T cell receptor (beta chain). Its antigen specificity is not known. It has no much larger one-base neighbor in the sample; base qualities were not kept. The sample is drawn from a study of Ad26.COV2.S vaccination and SARS-CoV-2 variants (dated by TCRdb to 2020 to 2022). Concerning the study at large: Donors in the vaccine arm were drawn from COV1001, a phase I-IIa trial of Ad26.COV2.S in healthy adults that was multicentre, randomized, double-blind and placebo-controlled. Trial participants were randomized into five groups of five, in which low-dose or high-dose Ad26.COV2.S was given once or twice, or placebo was given on both occasions. A total of about 30 samples were included in the TCR-sequenced set, comprising about 20 Ad26.COV2.S vaccine recipients, 5 placebo recipients and 8 SARS-CoV-2 convalescent individuals. TCRbeta repertoire sequencing was used to assess the specificity and breadth of SARS-CoV-2-reactive T cell receptors after Ad26.COV2.S vaccination. Ad26.COV2.S was administered intramuscularly at a dose of 5x10^10 or 1x10^11 viral particles, either as one shot or as two shots given 56 days apart. Throughout the experiments and outcome assessment, investigators stayed blinded to trial group allocation. Overall study results and their limits: The study lacked the statistical power to compare responses across vaccine doses or regimens. According to the authors, total T cell responses may have been underestimated by the TCR breadth and depth analyses. Substantial breadth of spike-specific CD8+ and CD4+ T cell responses was reported after vaccination. Vaccine and placebo recipients had comparable non-spike TCR breadth, which fits with the vaccine containing only spike. Spike-specific TCR breadth was higher in Ad26.COV2.S recipients than in placebo recipients (P = 0.0014).

Taken from cysteine to phenylalanine, the CDR3 has 15 residues. Solely the CDR3 DNA is kept, with 45 bases framed from the first base. The CDR1 and CDR2 encoded by the germline V gene are SGDLS and YYNGEE. A distance of 24 bases separates the germline ends of V and J, which lose 10 bases and 7 bases respectively. TCRbeta CDR3 regions were sequenced with the immunoSEQ Assay. After extraction, genomic DNA underwent amplification by bias-controlled multiplex PCR, followed by high-throughput sequencing. As for the authors' bioinformatics: To quantify the absolute abundance of each unique TCRbeta CDR3 region, sequences were collapsed and filtered. T cell fraction was estimated by normalization of TCRbeta template counts to usable DNA, with usable DNA being measured through amplification of reference genes present in all nucleated cells. Repertoire TCRs were annotated as SARS-CoV-2-specific when V gene, CDR3 amino acid sequence and J gene were exactly matched to a known reactive TCR set. The reference SARS-CoV-2 TCR set was derived from MIRA and filtered for enrichment in COVID-19-positive ImmuneCODE repertoires, a step that removed public or cross-reactive TCRs. Using the MIRA antigens, annotated TCRs were further analysed by specific ORF or by position within an ORF. Breadth was defined as the number of annotated unique rearrangements divided by the total number of unique productive rearrangements, and depth was defined as the summed frequency of the annotated unique rearrangements. Two-sided Wilcoxon rank-sum tests were applied when comparing TCR breadth between groups. This is the immuneACCESS table as TCRdb keeps it, with only in-frame sequences that have V and J called. A part of the clones is gone; compared with another copy, unresolved V genes explain less than half, and the rest is unexplained. That table furnishes V, J and clone size, whereas the DNA furnished D and trimming. Here the sample has approximately 400,000 clones; more than 75% occur a single time. Less than 4% of the sample goes to the ten largest clones.

The sample's treatment or condition label, in plain terms: 19 received Ad26.COV2.S at low or high dose, single or two shots; about 5 received placebo; per-sample allocation not given. For vaccine and placebo recipients, the sequenced repertoires came from samples collected on day 63 after the first injection. In Cohort 1b, about 25 adults aged 18-55 years were enrolled at a single site in Boston, USA, between 29 July and 7 August 2020. Ad26.COV2.S was a replication-incompetent adenovirus type 26 vector that expressed a prefusion-stabilized SARS-CoV-2 spike protein derived from the original Wuhan strain.

The V and J genes are TRBV9 and TRBJ2-1; a weak D assignment points to TRBD1 (6 bases agree). The material sequenced was peripheral blood, taken in a trial of Ad26.COV2.S vaccine versus placebo. The receptor was isolated from a person between 18 and 59 years old who received the Ad26.COV2.S COVID-19 vaccine or a placebo. CDR3 loop: CAARWGLPRGNEQFF. The nucleotide sequence is TGTGCCGCGCGATGGGGGCTCCCAAGGGGGAATGAGCAGTTCTTC. Outside the CDR3, residues come from the reference TRBV9 and TRBJ2-1 proteins, so the full variable domain is: DSGVTQTPKHLITATGQRVTLRCSPRSGDLSVYWYQQSLDQGLQFLIQYYNGEERAKGNILERFSAQQFPDLHSELNLSSLELGDSALYFCAARWGLPRGNEQFFGPGTRLTVL.